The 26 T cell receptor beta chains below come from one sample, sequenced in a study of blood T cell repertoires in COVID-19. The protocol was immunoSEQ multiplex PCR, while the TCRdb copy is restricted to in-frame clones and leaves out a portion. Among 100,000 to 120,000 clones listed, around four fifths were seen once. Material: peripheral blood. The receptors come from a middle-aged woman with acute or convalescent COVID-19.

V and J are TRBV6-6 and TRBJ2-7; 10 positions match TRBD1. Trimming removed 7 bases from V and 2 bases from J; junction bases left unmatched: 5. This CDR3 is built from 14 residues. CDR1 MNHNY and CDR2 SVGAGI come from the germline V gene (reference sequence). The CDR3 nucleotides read TGTGCCAGCATGTGGGGGACAGGGGCCTACGAGCAGTACTTC. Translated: CASMWGTGAYEQYF.

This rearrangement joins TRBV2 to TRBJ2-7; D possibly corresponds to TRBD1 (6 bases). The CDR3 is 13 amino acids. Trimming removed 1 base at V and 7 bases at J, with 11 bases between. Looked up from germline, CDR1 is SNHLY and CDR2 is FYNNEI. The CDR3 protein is CASSEDRAGEQYF. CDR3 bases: TGTGCCAGCAGTGAAGACAGGGCTGGGGAGCAGTACTTC.

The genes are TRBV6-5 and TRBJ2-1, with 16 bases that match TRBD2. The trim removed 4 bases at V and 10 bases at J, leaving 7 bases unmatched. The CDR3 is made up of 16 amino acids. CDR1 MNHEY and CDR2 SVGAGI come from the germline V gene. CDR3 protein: CASSSLGLAGGIEQFF. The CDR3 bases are TGTGCCAGCAGTTCTTTGGGACTAGCGGGGGGGATAGAGCAGTTCTTC.

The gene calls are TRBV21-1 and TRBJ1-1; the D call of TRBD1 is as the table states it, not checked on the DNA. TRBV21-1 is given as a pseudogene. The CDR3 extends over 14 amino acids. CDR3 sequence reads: CASSTQGQDTEAFF. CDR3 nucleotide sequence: TGTGCCAGCAGCACCCAGGGACAGGACACTGAAGCTTTCTTT.

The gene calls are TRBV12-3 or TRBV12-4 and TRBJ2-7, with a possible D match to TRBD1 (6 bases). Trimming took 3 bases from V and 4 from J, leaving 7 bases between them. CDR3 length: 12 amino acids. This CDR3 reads CASSFQGYEQYF. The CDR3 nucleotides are TGTGCCAGCAGTTTTCAGGGGTACGAGCAGTACTTC.

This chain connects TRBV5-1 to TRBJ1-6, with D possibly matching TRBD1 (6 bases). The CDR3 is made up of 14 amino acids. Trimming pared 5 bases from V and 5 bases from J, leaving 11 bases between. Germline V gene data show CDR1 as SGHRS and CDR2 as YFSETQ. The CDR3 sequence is CASRRGTDNSPLHF. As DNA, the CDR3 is TGCGCCAGCAGGAGGGGGACGGATAATTCACCCCTCCACTTT.

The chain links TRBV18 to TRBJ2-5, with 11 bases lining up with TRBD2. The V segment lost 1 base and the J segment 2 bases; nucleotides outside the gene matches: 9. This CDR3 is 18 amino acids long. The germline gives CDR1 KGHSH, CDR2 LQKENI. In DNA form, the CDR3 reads TGTGCCAGCTCACCACAACCCACTAGCGGGGGCCCTCAAGAGACCCAGTACTTC. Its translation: CASSPQPTSGGPQETQYF.

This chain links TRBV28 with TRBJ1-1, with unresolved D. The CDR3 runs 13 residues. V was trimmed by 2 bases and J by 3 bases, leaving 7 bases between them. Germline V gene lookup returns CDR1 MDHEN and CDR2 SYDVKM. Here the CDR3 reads CASSLSADTEAFF. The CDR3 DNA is TGTGCCAGCAGTTTAAGCGCTGACACTGAAGCTTTCTTT.

The CDR3 DNA sequence: TGTGCCAGCAATGTCCAGATCCAAGAGACCCAGTACTTC. It encodes CASNVQIQETQYF. This chain links TRBV28 with TRBJ2-5; no firm D call. V lost 7 bases to trimming and J lost 1 base, with 10 bases between them. Per the germline V gene, CDR1 is MDHEN and CDR2 is SYDVKM. This CDR3 region has 13 residues.

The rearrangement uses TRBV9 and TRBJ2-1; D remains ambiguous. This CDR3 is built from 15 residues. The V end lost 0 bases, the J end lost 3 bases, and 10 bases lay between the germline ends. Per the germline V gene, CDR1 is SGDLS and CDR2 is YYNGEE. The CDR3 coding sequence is TGTGCCAGCAGCGTAGGAGCTAGTCGCTACAATGAGCAGTTCTTC. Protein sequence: CASSVGASRYNEQFF.

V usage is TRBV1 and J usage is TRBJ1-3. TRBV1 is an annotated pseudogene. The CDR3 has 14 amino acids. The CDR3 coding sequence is TGCACCAGCCGGGGGGTTTTTTCTGGAAACACCATATATTTT. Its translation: CTSRGVFSGNTIYF.

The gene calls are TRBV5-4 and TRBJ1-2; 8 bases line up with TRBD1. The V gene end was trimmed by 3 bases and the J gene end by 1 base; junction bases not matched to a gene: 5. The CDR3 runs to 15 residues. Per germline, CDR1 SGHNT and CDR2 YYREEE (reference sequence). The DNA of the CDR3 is TGTGCCAGCAGCTCTCGACAGGGGAGTAACTATGGCTACACCTTC. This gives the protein CASSSRQGSNYGYTF.

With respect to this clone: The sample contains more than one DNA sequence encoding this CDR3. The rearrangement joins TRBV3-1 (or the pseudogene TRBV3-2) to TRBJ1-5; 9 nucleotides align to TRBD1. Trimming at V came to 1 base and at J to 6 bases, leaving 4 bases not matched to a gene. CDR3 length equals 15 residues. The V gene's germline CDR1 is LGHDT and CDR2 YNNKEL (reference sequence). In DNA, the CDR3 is TGTGCCAGCAGCCAAGGGACAGGGGACGTTCAGCCCCAGCATTTT. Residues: CASSQGTGDVQPQHF.

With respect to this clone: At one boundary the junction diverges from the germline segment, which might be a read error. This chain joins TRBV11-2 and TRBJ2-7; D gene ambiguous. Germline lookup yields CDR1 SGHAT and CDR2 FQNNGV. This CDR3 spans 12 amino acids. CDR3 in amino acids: CASSSNSHEQYF. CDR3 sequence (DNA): TGTGCCAGCAGCTCTAACTCCCACGAGCAGTACTTC.

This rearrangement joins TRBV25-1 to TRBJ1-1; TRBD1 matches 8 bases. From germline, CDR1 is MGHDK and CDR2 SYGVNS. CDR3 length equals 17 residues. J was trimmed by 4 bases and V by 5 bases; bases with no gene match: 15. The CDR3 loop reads CASSNPPGGRSGTEAFF. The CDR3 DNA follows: TGTGCCAGCAGTAATCCCCCAGGGGGCAGGTCGGGCACTGAAGCTTTCTTT. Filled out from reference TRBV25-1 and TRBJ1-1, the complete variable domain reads EADIYQTPRYLVIGTGKKITLECSQTMGHDKMYWYQQDPGMELHLIHYSYGVNSTEKGDLSSESTVSRIRTEHFPLTLESARPSHTSQYLCASSNPPGGRSGTEAFFGQGTRLTVV.

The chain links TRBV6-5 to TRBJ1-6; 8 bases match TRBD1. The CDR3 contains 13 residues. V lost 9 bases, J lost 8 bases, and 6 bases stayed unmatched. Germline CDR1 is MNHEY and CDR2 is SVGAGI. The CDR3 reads CASTQGDYSPLHF. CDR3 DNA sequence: TGTGCCAGTACACAGGGGGATTATTCACCCCTCCACTTT.

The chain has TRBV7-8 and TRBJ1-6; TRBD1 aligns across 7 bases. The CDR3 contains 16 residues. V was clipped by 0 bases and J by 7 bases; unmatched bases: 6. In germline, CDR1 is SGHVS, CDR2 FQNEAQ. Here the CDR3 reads CASSLAPTGYNSPLHF. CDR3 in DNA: TGTGCCAGCAGCTTAGCCCCGACAGGGTACAATTCACCCCTCCACTTT.

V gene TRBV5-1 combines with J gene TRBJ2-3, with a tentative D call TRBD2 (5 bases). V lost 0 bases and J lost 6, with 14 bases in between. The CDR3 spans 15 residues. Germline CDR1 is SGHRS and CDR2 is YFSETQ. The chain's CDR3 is CASSLARGESDTQYF. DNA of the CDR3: TGCGCCAGCAGCTTGGCCCGGGGTGAGTCCGATACGCAGTATTTT. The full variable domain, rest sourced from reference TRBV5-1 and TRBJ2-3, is KAGVTQTPRYLIKTRGQQVTLSCSPISGHRSVSWYQQTPGQGLQFLFEYFSETQRNKGNFPGRFSGRQFSNSRSEMNVSTLELGDSALYLCASSLARGESDTQYFGPGTRLTVL.

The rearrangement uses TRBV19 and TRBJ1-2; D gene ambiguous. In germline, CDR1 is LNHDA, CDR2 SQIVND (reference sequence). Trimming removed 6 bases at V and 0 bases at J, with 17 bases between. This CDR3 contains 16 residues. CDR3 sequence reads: CASSLGVYPSNYGYTF. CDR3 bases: TGTGCCAGTAGCCTAGGTGTTTACCCCTCTAACTATGGCTACACCTTC.

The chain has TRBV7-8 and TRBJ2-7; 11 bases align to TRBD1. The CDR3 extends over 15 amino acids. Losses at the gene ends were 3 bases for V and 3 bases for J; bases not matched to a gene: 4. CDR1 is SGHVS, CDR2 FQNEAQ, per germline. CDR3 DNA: TGTGCCAGCAGCTTCGGGACAGGGGGTAACTACGAGCAGTACTTC. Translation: CASSFGTGGNYEQYF.

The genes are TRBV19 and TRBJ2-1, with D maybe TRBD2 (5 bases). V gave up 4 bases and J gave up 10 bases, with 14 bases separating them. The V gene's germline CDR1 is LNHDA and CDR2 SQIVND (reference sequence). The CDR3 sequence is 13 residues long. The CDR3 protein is CASSTYYGEEQFF. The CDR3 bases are TGTGCCAGTAGTACATATTATGGGGAGGAGCAGTTCTTC.

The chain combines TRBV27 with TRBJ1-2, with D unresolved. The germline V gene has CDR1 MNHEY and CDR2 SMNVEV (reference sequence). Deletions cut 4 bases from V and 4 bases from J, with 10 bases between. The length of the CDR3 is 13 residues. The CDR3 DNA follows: TGTGCCAGCAGTTCAGACTGGAGCTATGGCTACACCTTC. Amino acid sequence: CASSSDWSYGYTF.

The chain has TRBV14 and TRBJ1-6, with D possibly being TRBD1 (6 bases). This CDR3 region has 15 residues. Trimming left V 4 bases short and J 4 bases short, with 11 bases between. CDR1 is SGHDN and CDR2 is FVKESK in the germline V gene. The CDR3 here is CASSPGQSYNSPLHF. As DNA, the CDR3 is TGTGCCAGCAGCCCGGGACAATCTTATAATTCACCCCTCCACTTT.

The chain's CDR3 is CASSAKQESNIQYF. The CDR3 DNA sequence: TGTGCCAGCAGCGCTAAACAGGAATCAAACATTCAGTACTTC. This chain uses TRBV9 with TRBJ2-4; weak D call: TRBD1 (5 bases). The V end lost 3 bases, the J end lost 6 bases, and 13 bases lay between the germline ends. The CDR3 sequence is 14 residues long. CDR1 is SGDLS, CDR2 YYNGEE, per germline.

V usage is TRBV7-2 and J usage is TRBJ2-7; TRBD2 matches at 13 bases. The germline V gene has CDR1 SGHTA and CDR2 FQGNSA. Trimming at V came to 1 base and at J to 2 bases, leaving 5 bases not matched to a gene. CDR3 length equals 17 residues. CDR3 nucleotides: TGTGCCAGCAGCTTAGGGGGACTAGCGGGGAACACCTACGAGCAGTACTTC. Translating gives CASSLGGLAGNTYEQYF.

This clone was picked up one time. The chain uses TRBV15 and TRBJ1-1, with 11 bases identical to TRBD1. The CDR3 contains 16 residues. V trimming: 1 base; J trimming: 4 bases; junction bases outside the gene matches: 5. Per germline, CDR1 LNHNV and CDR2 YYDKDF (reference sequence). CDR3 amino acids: CATSRAPGQGATEAFF. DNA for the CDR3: TGTGCCACCAGCAGAGCCCCTGGACAGGGGGCCACTGAAGCTTTCTTT.